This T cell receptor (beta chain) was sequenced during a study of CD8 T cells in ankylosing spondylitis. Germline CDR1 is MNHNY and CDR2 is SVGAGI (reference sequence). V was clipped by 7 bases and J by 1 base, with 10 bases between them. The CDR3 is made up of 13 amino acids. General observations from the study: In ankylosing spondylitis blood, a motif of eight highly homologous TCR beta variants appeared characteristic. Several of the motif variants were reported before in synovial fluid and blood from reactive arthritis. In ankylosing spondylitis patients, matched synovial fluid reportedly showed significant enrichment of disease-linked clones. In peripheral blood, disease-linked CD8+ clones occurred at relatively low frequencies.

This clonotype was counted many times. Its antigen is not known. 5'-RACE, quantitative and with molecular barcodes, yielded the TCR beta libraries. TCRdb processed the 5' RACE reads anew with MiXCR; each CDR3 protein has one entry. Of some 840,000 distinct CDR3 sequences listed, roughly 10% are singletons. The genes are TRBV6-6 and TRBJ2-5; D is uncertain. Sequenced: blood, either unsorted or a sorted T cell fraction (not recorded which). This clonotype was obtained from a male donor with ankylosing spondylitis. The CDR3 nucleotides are TGTGCCAGCACTCGGACGGTCCAAGAGACCCAGTACTTC. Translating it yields CASTRTVQETQYF.